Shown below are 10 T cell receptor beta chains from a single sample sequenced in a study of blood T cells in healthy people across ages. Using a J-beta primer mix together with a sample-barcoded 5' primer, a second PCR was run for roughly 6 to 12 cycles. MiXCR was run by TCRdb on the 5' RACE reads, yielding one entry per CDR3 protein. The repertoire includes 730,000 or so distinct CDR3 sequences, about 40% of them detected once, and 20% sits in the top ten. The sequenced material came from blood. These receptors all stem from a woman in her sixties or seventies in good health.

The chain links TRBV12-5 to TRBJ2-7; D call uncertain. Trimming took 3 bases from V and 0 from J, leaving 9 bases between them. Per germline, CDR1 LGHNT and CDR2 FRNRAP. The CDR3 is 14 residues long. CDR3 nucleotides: TGTGCTAGTGGTTTCGACGAAAGCTCCTACGAGCAGTACTTC. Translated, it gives CASGFDESSYEQYF.

The CDR3: CASTQQGAGETQYF. The DNA of the CDR3 is TGTGCCAGCACTCAGCAGGGGGCGGGGGAGACCCAGTACTTC. The rearrangement joins TRBV2 to TRBJ2-5; TRBD1 matches 8 bases. CDR3 size: 14 residues. V trimming: 7 bases; J trimming: 5 bases; junction bases outside the gene matches: 9. Germline V gene data show CDR1 as SNHLY and CDR2 as FYNNEI.

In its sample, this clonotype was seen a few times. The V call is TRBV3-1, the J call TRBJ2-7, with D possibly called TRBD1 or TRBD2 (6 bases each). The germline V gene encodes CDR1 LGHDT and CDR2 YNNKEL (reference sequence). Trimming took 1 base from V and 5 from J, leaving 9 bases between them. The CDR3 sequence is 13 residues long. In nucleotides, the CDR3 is TGTGCCAGCAGCCAAGCCGGGGGCCACGAGCAGTACTTC. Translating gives CASSQAGGHEQYF.

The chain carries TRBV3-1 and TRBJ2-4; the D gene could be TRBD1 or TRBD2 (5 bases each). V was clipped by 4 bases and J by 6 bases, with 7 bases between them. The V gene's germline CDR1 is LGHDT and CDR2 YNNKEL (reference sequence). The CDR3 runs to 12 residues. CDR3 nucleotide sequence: TGTGCCAGCAGCCGGGGGTTAAACATTCAGTACTTC. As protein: CASSRGLNIQYF. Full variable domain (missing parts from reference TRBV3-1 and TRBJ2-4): DTAVSQTPKYLVTQMGNDKSIKCEQNLGHDTMYWYKQDSKKFLKIMFSYNNKELIINETVPNRFSPKSPDKAHLNLHINSLELGDSAVYFCASSRGLNIQYFGAGTRLSVL.

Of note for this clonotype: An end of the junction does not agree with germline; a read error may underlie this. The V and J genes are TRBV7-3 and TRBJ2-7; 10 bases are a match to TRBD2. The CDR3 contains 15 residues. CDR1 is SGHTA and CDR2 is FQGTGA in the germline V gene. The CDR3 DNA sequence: TGTGCCAGCAGCCCGAGAGCTAGCGGGGGTGCCGAGCAGTGCTTC. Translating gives CASSPRASGGAEQCF.

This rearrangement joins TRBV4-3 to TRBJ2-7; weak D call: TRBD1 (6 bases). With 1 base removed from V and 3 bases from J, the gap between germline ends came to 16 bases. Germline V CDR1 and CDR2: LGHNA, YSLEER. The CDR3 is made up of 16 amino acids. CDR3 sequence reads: CASSQGDTTYHYEQYF. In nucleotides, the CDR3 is TGCGCCAGCAGCCAAGGGGACACAACTTATCACTACGAGCAGTACTTC.

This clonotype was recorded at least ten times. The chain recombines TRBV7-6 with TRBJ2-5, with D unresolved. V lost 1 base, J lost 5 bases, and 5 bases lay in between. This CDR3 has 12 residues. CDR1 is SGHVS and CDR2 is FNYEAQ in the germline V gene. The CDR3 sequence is CASSLDIETQYF. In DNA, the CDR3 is TGTGCCAGCAGCTTAGACATCGAGACCCAGTACTTC.

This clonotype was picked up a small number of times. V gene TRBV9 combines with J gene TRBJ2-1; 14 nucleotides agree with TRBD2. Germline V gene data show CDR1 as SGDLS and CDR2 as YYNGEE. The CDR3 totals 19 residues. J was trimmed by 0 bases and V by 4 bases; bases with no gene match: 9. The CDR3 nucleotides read TGTGCCAGCAGCCCTAGAGGGACTAGCGGGGGCACCTCCTACAATGAGCAGTTCTTC. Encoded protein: CASSPRGTSGGTSYNEQFF.

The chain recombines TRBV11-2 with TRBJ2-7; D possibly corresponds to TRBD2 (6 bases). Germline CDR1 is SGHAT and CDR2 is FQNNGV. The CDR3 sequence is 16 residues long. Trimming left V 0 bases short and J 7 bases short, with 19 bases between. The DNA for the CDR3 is TGTGCCAGCAGCTTAGAAGGCGGGGTTTACTACAATGAGCAGTACTTC. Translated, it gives CASSLEGGVYYNEQYF.

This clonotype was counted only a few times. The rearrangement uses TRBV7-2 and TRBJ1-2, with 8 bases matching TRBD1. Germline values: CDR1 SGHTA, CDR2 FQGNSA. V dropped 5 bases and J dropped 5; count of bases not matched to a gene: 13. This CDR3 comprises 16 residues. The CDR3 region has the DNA TGTGCCAGCAGCACCCTTTCGACAGGGGTAGGGTATGGCTACACCTTC. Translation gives CASSTLSTGVGYGYTF.